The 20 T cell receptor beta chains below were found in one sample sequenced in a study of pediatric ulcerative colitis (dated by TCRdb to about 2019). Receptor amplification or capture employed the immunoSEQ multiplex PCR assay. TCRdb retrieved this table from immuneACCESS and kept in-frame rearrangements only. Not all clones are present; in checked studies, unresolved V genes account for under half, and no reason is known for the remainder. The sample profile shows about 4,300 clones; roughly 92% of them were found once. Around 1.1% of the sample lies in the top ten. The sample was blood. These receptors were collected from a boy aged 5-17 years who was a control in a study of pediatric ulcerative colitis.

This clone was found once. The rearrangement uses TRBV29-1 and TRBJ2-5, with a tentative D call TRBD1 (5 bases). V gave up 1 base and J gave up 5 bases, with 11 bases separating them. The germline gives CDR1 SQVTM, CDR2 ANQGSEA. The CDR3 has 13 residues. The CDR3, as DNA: TGCAGCGTTGAAGCCGCAGGGATCGAGACCCAGTACTTC. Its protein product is CSVEAAGIETQYF.

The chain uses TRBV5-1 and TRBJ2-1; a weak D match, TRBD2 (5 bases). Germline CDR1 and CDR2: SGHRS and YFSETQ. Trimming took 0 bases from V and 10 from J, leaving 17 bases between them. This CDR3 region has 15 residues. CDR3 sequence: CASSLAMGEGDEQFF. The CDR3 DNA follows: TGCGCCAGCAGCTTGGCGATGGGAGAGGGAGACGAGCAGTTCTTC.

Here the CDR3 reads CASSEGGGTEAFF. In DNA form, the CDR3 reads TGTGCCAGCAGCGAGGGGGGAGGCACTGAAGCTTTCTTT. The V gene is TRBV9, the J gene TRBJ1-1, with D perhaps matching TRBD1 (6 bases). Germline values: CDR1 SGDLS, CDR2 YYNGEE. Deletions cut 3 bases from V and 4 bases from J, with 10 bases between. This CDR3 is 13 amino acids long.

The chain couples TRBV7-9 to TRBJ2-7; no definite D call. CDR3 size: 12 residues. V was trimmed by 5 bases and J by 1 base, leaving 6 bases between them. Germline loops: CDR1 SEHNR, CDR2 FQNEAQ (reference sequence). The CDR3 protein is CASSLPSYEQYF. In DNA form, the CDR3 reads TGTGCCAGCAGCCTCCCTTCCTACGAGCAGTACTTC.

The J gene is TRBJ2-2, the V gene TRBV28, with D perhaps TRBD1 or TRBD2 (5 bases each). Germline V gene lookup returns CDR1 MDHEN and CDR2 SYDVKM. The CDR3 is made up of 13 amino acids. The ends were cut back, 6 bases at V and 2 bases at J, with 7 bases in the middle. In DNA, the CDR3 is TGTGCCAGCAGAGGGACCAACACCGGGGAGCTGTTTTTT. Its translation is CASRGTNTGELFF.

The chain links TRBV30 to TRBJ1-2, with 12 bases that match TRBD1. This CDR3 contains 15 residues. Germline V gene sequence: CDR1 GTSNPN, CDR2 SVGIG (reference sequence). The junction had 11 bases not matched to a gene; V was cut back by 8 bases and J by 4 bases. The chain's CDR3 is CARQPGTGGSYGYTF. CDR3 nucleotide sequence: TGTGCCCGACAGCCCGGGACAGGGGGCAGCTATGGCTACACCTTC. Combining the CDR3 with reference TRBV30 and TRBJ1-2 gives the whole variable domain SQTIHQWPATLVQPVGSPLSLECTVEGTSNPNLYWYRQAAGRGLQLLFYSVGIGQISSEVPQNLSASRPQDRQFILSSKKLLLSDSGFYLCARQPGTGGSYGYTFGSGTRLTVV.

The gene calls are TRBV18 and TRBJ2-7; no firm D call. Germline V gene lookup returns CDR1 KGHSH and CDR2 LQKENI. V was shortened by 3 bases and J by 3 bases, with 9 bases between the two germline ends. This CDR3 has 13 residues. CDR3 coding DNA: TGTGCCAGCTCACCCCCGAATGGCTACGAGCAGTACTTC. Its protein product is CASSPPNGYEQYF.

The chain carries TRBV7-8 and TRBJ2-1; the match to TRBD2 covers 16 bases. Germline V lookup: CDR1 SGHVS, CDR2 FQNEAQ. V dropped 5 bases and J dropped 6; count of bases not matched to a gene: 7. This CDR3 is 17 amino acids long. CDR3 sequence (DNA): TGTGCCAGCAGCCCGACGGGACTAGCGGGAGGGGGCAATGAGCAGTTCTTC. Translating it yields CASSPTGLAGGGNEQFF.

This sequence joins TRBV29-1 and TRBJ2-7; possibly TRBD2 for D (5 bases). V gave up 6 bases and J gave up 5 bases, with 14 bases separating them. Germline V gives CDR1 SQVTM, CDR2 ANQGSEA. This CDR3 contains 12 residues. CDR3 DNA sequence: TGCAGCGTCGCCGAGGGTGGCCACGAGCAGTACTTC. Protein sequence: CSVAEGGHEQYF.

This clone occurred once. CDR3 amino acids: CASSLDPGPYEQYF. The CDR3 DNA is TGTGCCAGCAGCTTAGATCCCGGTCCCTACGAGCAGTACTTC. The V gene is TRBV11-2, the J gene TRBJ2-7; no clear D gene. The CDR3 is made up of 14 amino acids. Germline values: CDR1 SGHAT, CDR2 FQNNGV. V was pared by 0 bases and J by 2 bases, with 8 bases between.

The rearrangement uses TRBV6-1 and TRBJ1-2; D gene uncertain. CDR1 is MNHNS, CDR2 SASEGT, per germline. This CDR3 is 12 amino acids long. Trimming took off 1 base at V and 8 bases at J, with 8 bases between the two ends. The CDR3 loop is CASSEVGNGYTF. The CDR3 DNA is TGTGCCAGCAGTGAAGTCGGGAACGGCTACACCTTC.

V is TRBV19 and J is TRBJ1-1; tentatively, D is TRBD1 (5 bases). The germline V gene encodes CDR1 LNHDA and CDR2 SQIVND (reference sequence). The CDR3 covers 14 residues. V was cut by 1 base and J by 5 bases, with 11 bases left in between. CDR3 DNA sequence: TGTGCCAGTAGTATAGCTTCGGGGGGGACTGAAGCTTTCTTT. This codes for CASSIASGGTEAFF.

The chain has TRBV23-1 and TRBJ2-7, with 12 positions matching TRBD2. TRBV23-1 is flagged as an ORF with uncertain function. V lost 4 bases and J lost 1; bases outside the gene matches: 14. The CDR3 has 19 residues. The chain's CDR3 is CASSPRTSGDHGNSYEQYV. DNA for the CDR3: TGCGCCAGCAGTCCCCGGACTAGCGGGGACCATGGAAATTCCTACGAGCAGTACGTC.

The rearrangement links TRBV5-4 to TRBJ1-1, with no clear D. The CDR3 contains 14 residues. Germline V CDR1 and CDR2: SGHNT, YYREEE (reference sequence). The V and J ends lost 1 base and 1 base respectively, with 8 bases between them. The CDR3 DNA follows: TGTGCCAGCAGCTTGAGACGGGAGAACACTGAAGCTTTCTTT. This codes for CASSLRRENTEAFF.

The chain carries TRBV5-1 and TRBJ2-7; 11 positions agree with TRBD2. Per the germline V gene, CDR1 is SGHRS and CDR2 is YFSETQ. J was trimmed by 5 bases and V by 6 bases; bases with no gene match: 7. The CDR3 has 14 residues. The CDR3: CASTVDSGRDEQYF. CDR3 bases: TGCGCCAGCACGGTGGATAGCGGGAGGGACGAGCAGTACTTC.

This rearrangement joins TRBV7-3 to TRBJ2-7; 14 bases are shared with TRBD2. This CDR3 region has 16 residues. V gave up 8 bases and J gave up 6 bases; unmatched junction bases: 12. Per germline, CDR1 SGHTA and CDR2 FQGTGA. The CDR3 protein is CASGPGTSGSHCEQYV. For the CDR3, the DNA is TGTGCCAGCGGCCCAGGGACTAGCGGGAGTCATTGCGAGCAGTACGTC.

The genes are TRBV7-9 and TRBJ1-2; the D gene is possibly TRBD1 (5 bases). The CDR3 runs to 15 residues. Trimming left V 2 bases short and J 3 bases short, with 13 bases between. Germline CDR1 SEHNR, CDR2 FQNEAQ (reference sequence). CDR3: CASSLWALGDYGYTF. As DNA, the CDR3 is TGTGCCAGCAGCTTATGGGCTCTGGGGGACTATGGCTACACCTTC.

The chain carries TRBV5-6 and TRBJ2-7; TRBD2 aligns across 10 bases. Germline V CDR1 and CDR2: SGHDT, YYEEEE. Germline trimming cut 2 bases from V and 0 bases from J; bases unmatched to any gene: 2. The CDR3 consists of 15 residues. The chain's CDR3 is CASSFASGGSYEQYV. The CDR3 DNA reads TGTGCCAGCAGCTTCGCTAGCGGGGGCTCCTACGAGCAGTACGTC.

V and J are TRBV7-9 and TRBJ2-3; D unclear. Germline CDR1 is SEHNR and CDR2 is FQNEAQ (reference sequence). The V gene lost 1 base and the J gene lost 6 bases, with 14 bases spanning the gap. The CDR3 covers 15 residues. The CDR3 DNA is TGTGCCAGCAGCTTAGATACAGTTGCTGGGGATACGCAGTATTTT. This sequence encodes CASSLDTVAGDTQYF. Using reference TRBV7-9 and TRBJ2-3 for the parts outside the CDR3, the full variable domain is DTGVSQNPRHKITKRGQNVTFRCDPISEHNRLYWYRQTLGQGPEFLTYFQNEAQLEKSRLLSDRFSAERPKGSFSTLEIQRTEQGDSAMYLCASSLDTVAGDTQYFGPGTRLTVL.

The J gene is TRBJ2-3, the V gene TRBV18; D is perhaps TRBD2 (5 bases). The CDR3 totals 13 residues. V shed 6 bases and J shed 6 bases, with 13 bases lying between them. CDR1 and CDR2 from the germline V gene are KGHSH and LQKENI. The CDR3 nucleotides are TGTGCCAGCTCCCAAGAGTGGAGGGATACGCAGTATTTT. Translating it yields CASSQEWRDTQYF.